This T cell receptor (beta chain) was documented in a study of cytomegalovirus exposure and HLA in healthy donors. Study information: Among the approximately 380 donors who were genotyped, roughly 85% fell in the genetic ancestry cluster that is associated with self-reported Caucasian donors.

The PCR ran on 60 Vbeta and 13 Jbeta primers. Here immunoSEQ multiplex PCR was the method, and the copy in TCRdb shows in-frame clones only, minus some. The sample includes some 140,000 clones, 72% of them seen just once. Study findings and constraints: It was in a later analysis that TCR association rates were seen to vary by HLA locus, highest for DRB1 and lowest for HLA-C. Most sequenced TCRs were rare (though some public TCRs occurred in many donors).

J gave up 0 bases and V 5 bases, and 1 base lay outside the gene matches. The V gene's germline CDR1 is SGHTA and CDR2 FQGTGA. The CDR3 loop spans 15 amino acids. This clone came up once. Antigen: not known. This clonotype originated in a man aged 45-65 years in good health and CMV-seropositive. V and J are TRBV7-3 and TRBJ2-1, with TRBD2 matching over 10 bases. Sequenced sample: PBMCs. CDR3 amino acids: CASSASGSSYNEQFF. The CDR3 DNA follows: TGTGCCAGCAGCGCTAGCGGGAGCTCCTACAATGAGCAGTTCTTC.